This T cell receptor (beta chain) stems from a study of cytotoxic CD8 clonotypes in ibrutinib-treated CLL. Sequencing was performed with immunoSEQ multiplex PCR; in TCRdb, only in-frame clones are kept and a portion is missing. Of 250,000 to 350,000 clones listed, around 77% are singletons. The clonotype was recovered from a human donor with chronic lymphocytic leukemia. Sequencing was performed on PBMCs, taken at disease progression, from a patient treated with ibrutinib.

The CDR3 DNA reads TGCGCCAGCAGCCAAGATAGGGCTAGCGCCTACACCTACGAGCAGTACTTC. This encodes CASSQDRASAYTYEQYF. The chain couples TRBV4-1 to TRBJ2-7; TRBD2 might be the D (6 bases). CDR1 and CDR2 (germline): MGHRA, YSYEKL. CDR3 length: 17 amino acids. The V end lost 0 bases, the J end lost 2 bases, and 17 bases lay between the germline ends.